The clone carrying this T cell receptor beta chain occurred once. Its target is unknown. This sample was taken from a study of a mutant IDH1 vaccine in newly diagnosed glioma. Across the whole study: Weeks 1, 3, 5, 7, 11, 15, 19 and 23 were when patients received their eight vaccinations.

Noted time point: week 5, during vaccination. Each vaccine dose was 300 ug of mutant IDH1 20-mer peptide, with topical imiquimod. Each donor presented with a new WHO grade 3 or 4 astrocytoma that tested IDH1-mutant and showed ATRX loss. J was trimmed by 3 bases and V by 6 bases; bases with no gene match: 4. The length of the CDR3 is 14 residues. Germline V gene sequence: CDR1 MDHEN, CDR2 SYDVKM. The protocol was immunoSEQ multiplex PCR, while the TCRdb copy is restricted to in-frame clones and leaves out a portion. The sample holds tens of thousands of clones, roughly nine tenths seen once. V and J are TRBV28 and TRBJ1-5; 8 bases map to TRBD1. The sequence derives from a woman aged 45-65 years with glioma. This sample comprised PBMCs, obtained from a glioma patient whose treatment included an IDH1 peptide vaccine. The CDR3 is CASSRTGPNQPQHF. CDR3 bases: TGTGCCAGCAGCCGGACAGGGCCCAATCAGCCCCAGCATTTT.